A selection of T cell receptor beta chains follows, all from one sample in a study of T cell clonotyping in hematopoietic cell transplantation. Some clones are missing from TCRdb's copy, which holds only in-frame ones; the method was immunoSEQ multiplex PCR. This sample has 35,000 to 45,000 clones; 94% occur once, and the top ten carry roughly 0.85%. Specimen: peripheral blood mononuclear cells. The source is a woman in her fifties or sixties in good health. Some clones in this sample may be carry-over from other donors' samples. CDR3s include the opening cysteine and the closing phenylalanine or tryptophan.

CDR3aa	v_gene	j_gene
CASSLARRQGYTGELFF	TRBV11-3	TRBJ2-2
CASSLSQGLGGTQYF	TRBV5-1	TRBJ2-5
CASSRQGNYGYTF	TRBV6-5	TRBJ1-2
CASSRGQGDETQYF	TRBV5-4	TRBJ2-5
CASSGTSLNTDTQYF	TRBV5-1	TRBJ2-3
CASSYPGGEAFF	TRBV7-2	TRBJ1-1
CATSRDRTRGEKLFF	TRBV15	TRBJ1-4
CASSLRDRDFGYTF	TRBV7-2	TRBJ1-2
CASSLNRGRRTEAFF	TRBV28	TRBJ1-1
CASRKPGLNTDTQYF	TRBV7-2	TRBJ2-3
CASSYRTMNTEAFF	TRBV5-6	TRBJ1-1
CASSIPGTYGYTF	TRBV19	TRBJ1-2
CASRIGRGYNSPLHF	TRBV28	TRBJ1-6
CASSLAGSSYNSPLHF	TRBV5-1	TRBJ1-6
CASSSRQGMSNEKLFF	TRBV7-9	TRBJ1-4
CASSYEVGGYEQYF	TRBV6-5	TRBJ2-7